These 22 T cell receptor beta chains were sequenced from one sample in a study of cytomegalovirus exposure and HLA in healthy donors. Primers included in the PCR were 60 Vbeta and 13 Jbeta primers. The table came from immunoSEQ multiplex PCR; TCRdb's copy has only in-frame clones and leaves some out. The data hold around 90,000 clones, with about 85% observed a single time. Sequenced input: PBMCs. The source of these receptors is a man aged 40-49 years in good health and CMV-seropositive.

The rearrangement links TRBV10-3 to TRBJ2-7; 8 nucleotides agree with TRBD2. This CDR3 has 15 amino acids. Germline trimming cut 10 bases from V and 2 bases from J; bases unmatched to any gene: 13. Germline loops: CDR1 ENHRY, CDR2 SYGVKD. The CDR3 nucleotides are TGTGCCACCAGGGACGCGGGAGGTTTAACCTACGAGCAGTACTTC. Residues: CATRDAGGLTYEQYF.

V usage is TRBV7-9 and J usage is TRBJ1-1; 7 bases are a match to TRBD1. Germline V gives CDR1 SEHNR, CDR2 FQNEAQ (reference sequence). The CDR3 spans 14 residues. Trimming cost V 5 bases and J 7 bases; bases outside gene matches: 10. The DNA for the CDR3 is TGTGCCAGCAGCCAACCAGAGACAGGGATTGAAGCTTTCTTT. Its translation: CASSQPETGIEAFF.

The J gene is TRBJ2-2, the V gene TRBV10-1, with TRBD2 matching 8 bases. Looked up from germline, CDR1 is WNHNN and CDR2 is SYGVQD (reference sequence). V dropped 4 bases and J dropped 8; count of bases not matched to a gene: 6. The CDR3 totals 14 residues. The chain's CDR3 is CASSARLATGELFF. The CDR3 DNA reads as TGCGCCAGCAGTGCCAGACTAGCGACAGGGGAGCTGTTTTTT.

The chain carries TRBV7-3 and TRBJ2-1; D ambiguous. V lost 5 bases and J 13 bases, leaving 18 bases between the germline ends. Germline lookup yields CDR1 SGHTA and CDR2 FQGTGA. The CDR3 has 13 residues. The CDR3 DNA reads TGTGCCAGCAGCCAGAGCGCCGGGTTCCGTCAGTTCTTC. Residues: CASSQSAGFRQFF. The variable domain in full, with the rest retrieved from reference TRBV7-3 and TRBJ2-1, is GAGVSQTPSNKVTEKGKYVELRCDPISGHTALYWYRQSLGQGPEFLIYFQGTGAADDSGLPNDRFFAVRPEGSVSTLKIQRTERGDSAVYLCASSQSAGFRQFFGPGTRLTVL.

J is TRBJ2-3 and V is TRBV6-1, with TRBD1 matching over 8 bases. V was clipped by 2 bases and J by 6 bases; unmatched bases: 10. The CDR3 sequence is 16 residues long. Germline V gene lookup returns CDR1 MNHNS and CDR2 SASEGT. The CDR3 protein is CASSERDRRISDTQYF. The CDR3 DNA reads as TGTGCCAGCAGTGAAAGGGACAGGAGGATTTCGGATACGCAGTATTTT.

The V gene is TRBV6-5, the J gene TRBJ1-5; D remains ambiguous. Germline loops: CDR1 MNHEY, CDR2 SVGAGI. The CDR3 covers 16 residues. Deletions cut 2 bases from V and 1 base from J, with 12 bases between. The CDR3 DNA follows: TGTGCCAGCAGTTACGGTAACTCACCAAGCAATCAGCCCCAGCATTTT. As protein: CASSYGNSPSNQPQHF.

CDR3 DNA sequence: TGTGCCAGCAGTGCCGAGGAGGACACTGAAGCTTTCTTT. It yields the protein CASSAEEDTEAFF. The gene calls are TRBV2 and TRBJ1-1, with no clear D. Trimming pared 4 bases from V and 3 bases from J, leaving 9 bases between. CDR1 and CDR2 (germline): SNHLY, FYNNEI. The CDR3 extends over 13 amino acids.

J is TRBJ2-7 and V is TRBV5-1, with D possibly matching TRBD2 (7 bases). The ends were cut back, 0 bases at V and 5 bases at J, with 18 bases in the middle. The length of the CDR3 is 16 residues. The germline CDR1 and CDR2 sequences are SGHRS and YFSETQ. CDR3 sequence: CASSLAGRGGGDEQYF. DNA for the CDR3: TGCGCCAGCAGCTTGGCAGGGCGCGGCGGGGGCGACGAGCAGTACTTC.

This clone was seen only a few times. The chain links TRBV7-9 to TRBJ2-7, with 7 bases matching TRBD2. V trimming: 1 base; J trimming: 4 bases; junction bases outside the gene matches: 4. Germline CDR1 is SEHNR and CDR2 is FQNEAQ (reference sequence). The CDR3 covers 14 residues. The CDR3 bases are TGTGCCAGCAGCTTAGTCCCGGGAGGTTACGAGCAGTACTTC. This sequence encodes CASSLVPGGYEQYF.

DNA for the CDR3: TGTGCCAGCAGCCACGACGGGATTAGGTACAATGAGCAGTTCTTC. Encoded protein: CASSHDGIRYNEQFF. The rearrangement joins TRBV14 to TRBJ2-1; D might be TRBD2 (5 bases). The germline CDR1 and CDR2 sequences are SGHDN and FVKESK. V lost 3 bases to trimming and J lost 4 bases, with 13 bases between them. The CDR3 has 15 amino acids.

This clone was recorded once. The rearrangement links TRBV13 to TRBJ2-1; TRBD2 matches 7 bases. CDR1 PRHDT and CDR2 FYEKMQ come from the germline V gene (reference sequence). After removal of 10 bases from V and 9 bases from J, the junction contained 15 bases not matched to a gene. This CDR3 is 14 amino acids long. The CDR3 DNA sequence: TGTGCCACCGGACTAGTTCGGGTTAGCGGTGAGCAGTTCTTC. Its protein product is CATGLVRVSGEQFF.

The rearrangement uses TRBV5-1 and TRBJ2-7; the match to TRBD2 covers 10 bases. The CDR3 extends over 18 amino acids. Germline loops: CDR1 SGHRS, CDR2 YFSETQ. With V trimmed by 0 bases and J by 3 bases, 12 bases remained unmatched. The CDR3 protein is CASSLASGSTWAVYEQYF. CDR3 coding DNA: TGCGCCAGCAGCTTGGCTAGCGGGAGTACTTGGGCGGTCTACGAGCAGTACTTC.

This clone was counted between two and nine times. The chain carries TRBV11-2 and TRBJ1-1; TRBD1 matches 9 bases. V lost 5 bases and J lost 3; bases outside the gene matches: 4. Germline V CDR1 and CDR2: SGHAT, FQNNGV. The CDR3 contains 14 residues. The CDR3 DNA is TGTGCCAGCAGCCTACAGGGGGCGGACACTGAAGCTTTCTTT. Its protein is CASSLQGADTEAFF.

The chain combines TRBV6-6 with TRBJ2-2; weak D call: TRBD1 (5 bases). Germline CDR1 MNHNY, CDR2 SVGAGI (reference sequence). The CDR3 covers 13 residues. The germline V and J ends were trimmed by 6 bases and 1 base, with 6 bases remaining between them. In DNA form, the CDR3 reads TGTGCCAGCAGAACAGGGAACACCGGGGAGCTGTTTTTT. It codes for CASRTGNTGELFF.

Here the CDR3 reads CASSYGQGRNEQFF. The CDR3 coding sequence is TGCGCCAGCAGCTATGGACAGGGGAGAAATGAGCAGTTCTTC. The genes are TRBV5-1 and TRBJ2-1; 9 positions match TRBD1. Germline-derived CDR1 and CDR2 are SGHRS and YFSETQ. CDR3 size: 14 residues. V lost 3 bases to trimming and J lost 7 bases; unmatched junction nucleotides: 5.

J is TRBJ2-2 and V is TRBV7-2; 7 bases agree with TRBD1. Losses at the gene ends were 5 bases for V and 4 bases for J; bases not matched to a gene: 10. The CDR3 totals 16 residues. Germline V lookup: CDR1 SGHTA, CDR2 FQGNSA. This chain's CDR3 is CASSTRQGGGTGELFF. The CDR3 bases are TGTGCCAGCAGCACACGACAGGGTGGTGGCACCGGGGAGCTGTTTTTT.

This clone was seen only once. This CDR3 is CASSSDYEQYF. CDR3 coding DNA: TGTGCCAGCAGCTCAGACTACGAGCAGTACTTC. The chain recombines TRBV5-4 with TRBJ2-7; D not certain. The CDR3 covers 11 residues. Germline CDR1 reads SGHNT; CDR2 reads YYREEE (reference sequence). V lost 3 bases to trimming and J lost 3 bases, with 4 bases between them.

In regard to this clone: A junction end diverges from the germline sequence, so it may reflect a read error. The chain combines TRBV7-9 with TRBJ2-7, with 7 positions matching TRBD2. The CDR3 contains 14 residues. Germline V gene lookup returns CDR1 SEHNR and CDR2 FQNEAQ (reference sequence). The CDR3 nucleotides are TGTTCCAGCAGCTTAGCGGGCAGCACCTACGAGCAGTACTTC. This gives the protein CSSSLAGSTYEQYF. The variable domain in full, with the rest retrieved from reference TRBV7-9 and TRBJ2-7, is DTGVSQNPRHKITKRGQNVTFRCDPISEHNRLYWYRQTLGQGPEFLTYFQNEAQLEKSRLLSDRFSAERPKGSFSTLEIQRTEQGDSAMYLCSSSLAGSTYEQYFGPGTRLTVT.

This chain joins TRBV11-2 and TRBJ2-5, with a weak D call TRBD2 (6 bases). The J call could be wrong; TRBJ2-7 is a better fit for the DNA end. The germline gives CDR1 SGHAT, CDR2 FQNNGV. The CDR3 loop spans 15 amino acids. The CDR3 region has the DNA TGTGCCAGCATTCCCCGAGCCGGGAGCTCCTACGAGCAGTACTTC. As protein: CASIPRAGSSYEQYF.

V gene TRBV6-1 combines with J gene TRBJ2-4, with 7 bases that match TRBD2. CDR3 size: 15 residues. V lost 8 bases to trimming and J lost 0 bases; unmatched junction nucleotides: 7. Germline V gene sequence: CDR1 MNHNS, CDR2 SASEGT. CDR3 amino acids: CASVLGGTAKNIQYF. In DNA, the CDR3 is TGTGCCAGCGTCCTCGGGGGGACAGCCAAAAACATTCAGTACTTC.

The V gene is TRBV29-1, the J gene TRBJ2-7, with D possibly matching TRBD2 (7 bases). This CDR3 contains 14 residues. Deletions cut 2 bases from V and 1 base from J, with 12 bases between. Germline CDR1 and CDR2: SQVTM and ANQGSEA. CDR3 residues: CSVENRGGSYEQYF. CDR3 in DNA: TGCAGCGTTGAAAATAGGGGGGGATCCTACGAGCAGTACTTC.

The DNA for the CDR3 is TGTGCCAGCAGCTCCTCCCGACTCTACGAGCAGTACTTC. Amino acids: CASSSSRLYEQYF. The rearrangement joins TRBV7-2 to TRBJ2-7; D ambiguous. The CDR3 runs 13 residues. CDR1 is SGHTA and CDR2 is FQGNSA in the germline V gene. Trimming shortened V by 4 bases and J by 3 bases, and 10 bases separated the two germline ends.